The 4 T cell receptor beta chains listed next were all sequenced from one sample in a study of blood T cells in healthy people across ages. A second about 7 to 11 cycle PCR used barcoded and J-beta primers. TCRdb itself ran the 5' RACE reads through MiXCR, one entry per CDR3 protein. This table holds 800,000 to 950,000 distinct CDR3 sequences, 40% to 60% found once. Sequenced: blood. These receptors originate from a man aged 25-40 years in good health.

The rearrangement uses TRBV12-3 or TRBV12-4 and TRBJ1-1; D is perhaps TRBD1 (6 bases). The CDR3 has 14 residues. The V and J ends lost 3 bases and 5 bases respectively, with 13 bases between them. This CDR3 is CASSFHPQGTEAFF. The CDR3, as DNA: TGTGCCAGCAGTTTCCATCCCCAGGGGACTGAAGCTTTCTTT.

The chain combines TRBV10-3 with TRBJ1-2; no definite D call. CDR3 length: 16 amino acids. The germline V gene has CDR1 ENHRY and CDR2 SYGVKD. V was cut by 0 bases and J by 3 bases, with 14 bases left in between. The CDR3 DNA reads as TGTGCCATCAGTGAGTCGATCCAAGAAAAGGACTATGGCTACACCTTC. Its protein product is CAISESIQEKDYGYTF.

The chain's CDR3 is CSALRQGDTYNSPLHF. The CDR3 DNA sequence: TGCAGTGCTCTCCGGCAGGGGGACACCTATAATTCACCCCTCCACTTT. The chain joins TRBV20-1 to TRBJ1-6; TRBD1 aligns across 7 bases. Germline V gene lookup returns CDR1 DFQATT and CDR2 SNEGSKA (reference sequence). V lost 5 bases to trimming and J lost 2 bases; unmatched junction nucleotides: 9. The CDR3 is 16 residues long.

The chain couples TRBV12-3 or TRBV12-4 to TRBJ2-7; TRBD2 aligns across 7 bases. This CDR3 comprises 15 residues. The ends lost 6 bases at V and 6 bases at J; junction bases unmatched: 14. CDR3 amino acids: CASSTTWGGAAEQYF. The CDR3 DNA reads as TGTGCCAGCAGCACCACCTGGGGGGGTGCTGCCGAGCAGTACTTC.